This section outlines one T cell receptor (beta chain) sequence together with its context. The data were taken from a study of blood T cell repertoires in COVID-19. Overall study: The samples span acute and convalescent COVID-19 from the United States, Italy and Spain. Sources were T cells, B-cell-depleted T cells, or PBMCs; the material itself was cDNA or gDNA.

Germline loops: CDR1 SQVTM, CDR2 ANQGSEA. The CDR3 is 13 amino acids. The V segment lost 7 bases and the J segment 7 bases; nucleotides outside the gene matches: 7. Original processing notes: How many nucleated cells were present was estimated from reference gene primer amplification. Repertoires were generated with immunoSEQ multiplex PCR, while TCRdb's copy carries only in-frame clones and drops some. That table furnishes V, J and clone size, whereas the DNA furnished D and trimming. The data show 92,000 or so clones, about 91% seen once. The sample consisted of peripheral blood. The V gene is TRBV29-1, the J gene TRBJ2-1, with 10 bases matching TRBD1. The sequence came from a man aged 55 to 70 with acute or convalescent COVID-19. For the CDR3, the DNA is TGCAGCGGGCGGACAGGGGGAGTGAATGAGCAGTTCTTC. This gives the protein CSGRTGGVNEQFF.